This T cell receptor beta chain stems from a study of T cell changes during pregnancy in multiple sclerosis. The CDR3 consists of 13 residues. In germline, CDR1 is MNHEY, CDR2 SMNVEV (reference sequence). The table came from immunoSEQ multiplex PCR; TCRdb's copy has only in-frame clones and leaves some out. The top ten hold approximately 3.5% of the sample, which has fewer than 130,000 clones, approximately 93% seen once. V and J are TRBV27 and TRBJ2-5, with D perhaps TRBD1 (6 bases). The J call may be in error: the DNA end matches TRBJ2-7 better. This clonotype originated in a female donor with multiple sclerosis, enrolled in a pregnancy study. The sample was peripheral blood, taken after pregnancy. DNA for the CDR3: TGTGCCAGCAGTTCAGGGGACACCTACGAGCAGTACTTC. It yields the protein CASSSGDTYEQYF.